This T cell receptor (beta chain) is drawn from a study of T cell changes during pregnancy in multiple sclerosis. Produced via immunoSEQ multiplex PCR; TCRdb's table is partial and in-frame only. The sample consists of about 75,000 clones, approximately 88% of them appearing once. V lost 4 bases, J lost 6 bases, and 18 bases lay in between. The germline CDR1 and CDR2 sequences are SGHTA and FQGNSA. The CDR3 length is 15 residues. Only one count was recorded for this clone. This sample comprised peripheral blood, obtained in the first trimester of pregnancy. J is TRBJ1-2 and V is TRBV7-2, with a possible D match to TRBD1 (5 bases). The origin of this receptor is a female donor in good health, enrolled as a control in a pregnancy study. CDR3 DNA: TGTGCCAGCAGCTCGGACCCACAGGATAAGGATGGCTACACCTTC. Its translation: CASSSDPQDKDGYTF.